Each of the 28 T cell receptor beta chains below was sequenced from the same sample in a study of blood T cell repertoires in COVID-19. The repertoire was sequenced with immunoSEQ multiplex PCR; TCRdb's copy has only in-frame clones and lacks some. The sample lists about 58,000 clones, about 89% occurring once. The sequencing sample was made of peripheral blood. These receptors were collected from a woman aged 55-75 years with active COVID-19.

The chain carries TRBV28 and TRBJ1-1, with 11 bases that match TRBD1. Trimming at V came to 4 bases and at J to 10 bases, leaving 8 bases not matched to a gene. CDR3 size: 14 residues. Germline V CDR1 and CDR2: MDHEN, SYDVKM. The CDR3 nucleotides read TGTGCCAGCAGTTGGGACAGGGGGTCCCCTGCAGCTTTCTTT. Its protein is CASSWDRGSPAAFF. Looking up the rest from reference TRBV28 and TRBJ1-1 gives the full variable domain: DVKVTQSSRYLVKRTGEKVFLECVQDMDHENMFWYRQDPGLGLRLIYFSYDVKMKEKGDIPEGYSVSREKKERFSLILESASTNQTSMYLCASSWDRGSPAAFFGQGTRLTVV.

This clone was detected only once. The chain is built from TRBV7-6 and TRBJ1-5; TRBD1 is a possible D gene (6 bases). This CDR3 is 16 amino acids long. Per germline, CDR1 SGHVS and CDR2 FNYEAQ. V was shortened by 1 base and J by 3 bases, with 13 bases between the two germline ends. CDR3 protein: CASSLVPTGINQPQHF. CDR3 bases: TGTGCCAGCAGCTTAGTCCCAACAGGGATCAATCAGCCCCAGCATTTT.

This sequence joins TRBV27 and TRBJ2-5, with a tentative D call TRBD1 (6 bases). Germline V CDR1 and CDR2: MNHEY, SMNVEV (reference sequence). Trimming removed 6 bases at V and 2 bases at J, with 16 bases between. The CDR3 consists of 15 residues. CDR3 bases: TGTGCCAGCAGGACACAGTACAGGGAACAAGAGACCCAGTACTTC. The encoded protein is CASRTQYREQETQYF.

The chain uses TRBV24-1 and TRBJ2-2; maybe TRBD1 (5 bases). V was trimmed by 4 bases and J by 6 bases, leaving 11 bases between them. CDR1 and CDR2 (germline): KGHDR, SFDVKD. The CDR3 runs 14 residues. CDR3 nucleotide sequence: TGTGCCACCAGTGACTCAGGGTATCCCGGGGAGCTGTTTTTT. Protein: CATSDSGYPGELFF.

This chain uses TRBV10-3 with TRBJ1-2, with TRBD1 matching over 9 bases. The CDR3 has 15 amino acids. Looked up from germline, CDR1 is ENHRY and CDR2 is SYGVKD. V lost 2 bases and J lost 4; bases outside the gene matches: 5. The CDR3, as DNA: TGTGCCATCAGTGAGCAACAGGGGGCGGGCTATGGCTACACCTTC. Amino acids: CAISEQQGAGYGYTF.

This rearrangement joins TRBV9 to TRBJ2-2; TRBD1 aligns across 7 bases. The V gene's germline CDR1 is SGDLS and CDR2 YYNGEE. With V trimmed by 4 bases and J by 1 base, 4 bases remained unmatched. The CDR3 covers 15 residues. The CDR3 loop is CASSKTGRNTGELFF. In nucleotides, the CDR3 is TGTGCCAGCAGCAAGACAGGGAGGAACACCGGGGAGCTGTTTTTT.

The chain employs TRBV12-3 or TRBV12-4 and TRBJ2-1, with a tentative D call TRBD2 (6 bases). Deletions cut 5 bases from V and 10 bases from J, with 15 bases between. This CDR3 is 13 amino acids long. The CDR3 DNA is TGTGCCAGCAGTCGGGGGACCCCATCCGAGCAGTTCTTC. Protein: CASSRGTPSEQFF.

This clone was recorded only once. The V call is TRBV7-8, the J call TRBJ2-3, with 9 bases aligning to TRBD1. Per the germline V gene, CDR1 is SGHVS and CDR2 is FQNEAQ. CDR3 size: 15 residues. V dropped 5 bases and J dropped 4; count of bases not matched to a gene: 7. This chain's CDR3 is CASSPQGANPDTQYF. CDR3 in DNA: TGTGCCAGCAGCCCACAGGGGGCAAATCCAGATACGCAGTATTTT.

The V gene is TRBV19, the J gene TRBJ2-3, with TRBD2 identical over 13 bases. This CDR3 contains 14 residues. CDR1 and CDR2 (germline): LNHDA, SQIVND (reference sequence). CDR3 DNA sequence: TGTGCTACGACTAGCGGGGGGCCTCCAGATACGCAGTATTTT. Translated, it gives CATTSGGPPDTQYF.

V and J are TRBV24-1 and TRBJ1-5; D gene unclear. The germline CDR1 and CDR2 sequences are KGHDR and SFDVKD. This CDR3 has 14 amino acids. The V end lost 6 bases, the J end lost 2 bases, and 10 bases lay between the germline ends. The CDR3 sequence is CATSTGLGNQPQHF. The CDR3 DNA sequence: TGTGCCACCAGTACGGGATTAGGCAATCAGCCCCAGCATTTT.

The CDR3 loop is CATSGRESGNEQFF. The CDR3 DNA follows: TGTGCCACCAGTGGCCGGGAGTCTGGGAATGAGCAGTTCTTC. The chain recombines TRBV24-1 with TRBJ2-1; D is possibly TRBD2 (6 bases). V was shortened by 5 bases and J by 7 bases, with 14 bases between the two germline ends. From germline, CDR1 is KGHDR and CDR2 SFDVKD. This CDR3 is built from 14 residues.

This clone was seen a few times. V gene TRBV4-3 combines with J gene TRBJ2-7; TRBD2 is a possible D gene (7 bases). CDR1 LGHNA and CDR2 YSLEER come from the germline V gene. This CDR3 is 15 amino acids long. V lost 4 bases to trimming and J lost 7 bases, with 20 bases between them. The DNA for the CDR3 is TGCGCCAGCAGCCGGAGTCAGCGGGATAGGGGGGAGCAGTACTTC. Protein: CASSRSQRDRGEQYF.

The CDR3 nucleotides read TGTGCCATCAGTGTGGGGCGCGGGGGGGCCTGGGAGACCCAGTACTTC. It codes for CAISVGRGGAWETQYF. The chain links TRBV10-3 to TRBJ2-5, with 9 nucleotides matching TRBD2. The trim removed 4 bases at V and 5 bases at J, leaving 11 bases unmatched. Germline V gene data show CDR1 as ENHRY and CDR2 as SYGVKD. CDR3 length: 16 residues.

The chain combines TRBV4-1 with TRBJ2-5, with 9 nucleotides matching TRBD1. The CDR3 sequence is 16 residues long. The V gene's germline CDR1 is MGHRA and CDR2 YSYEKL. V was clipped by 4 bases and J by 5 bases; unmatched bases: 11. CDR3 bases: TGCGCCAGCAGCCCGTCGGACAGGGGAGGTTGGGAGACCCAGTACTTC. Its protein is CASSPSDRGGWETQYF.

J is TRBJ2-7 and V is TRBV5-1, with 7 positions matching TRBD1. Germline CDR1 SGHRS, CDR2 YFSETQ. V shed 2 bases and J 5 bases; nucleotides not matched to a gene: 1. This CDR3 is built from 12 residues. CDR3: CASSLGGDEQYF. CDR3 nucleotides: TGCGCCAGCAGCTTAGGGGGCGACGAGCAGTACTTC.

The J gene is TRBJ2-5, the V gene TRBV7-7, with a weak D call TRBD2 (5 bases). Trimming pared 1 base from V and 4 bases from J, leaving 13 bases between. The CDR3 spans 15 residues. Per germline, CDR1 SSHAT and CDR2 FNYEAQ (reference sequence). The chain's CDR3 is CASSLGPGRTETQYF. For the CDR3, the DNA is TGTGCCAGCAGCTTAGGGCCGGGAAGGACAGAGACCCAGTACTTC.

J is TRBJ2-7 and V is TRBV19, with 13 positions matching TRBD2. J gave up 3 bases and V 3 bases, and 11 bases lay outside the gene matches. The CDR3 has 18 amino acids. CDR1 is LNHDA, CDR2 SQIVND, per germline (reference sequence). CDR3 sequence reads: CASSIAIEGLAGSYEQYF. As DNA, the CDR3 is TGTGCCAGTAGTATCGCTATTGAGGGACTAGCGGGGAGCTACGAGCAGTACTTC.

The rearrangement links TRBV5-1 to TRBJ1-1; TRBD1 matches at 7 bases. V trimming: 3 bases; J trimming: 1 base; junction bases outside the gene matches: 3. The CDR3 has 14 amino acids. Germline assignment: CDR1 SGHRS and CDR2 YFSETQ. The CDR3 loop is CASSWAGGNTEAFF. The CDR3 DNA reads as TGCGCCAGCAGCTGGGCAGGGGGGAACACTGAAGCTTTCTTT.

Worth noting for this clone: The CDR3 carries no conserved terminal phenylalanine or tryptophan, so it likely arises from a read error. The DNA is left out, because the CDR3 cannot be placed on it with certainty; the CDR3 is given as TCRdb lists it. The chain has TRBV2 and TRBJ2-7; TRBD2 reflects the table's D call only, with no check against the DNA. The CDR3 numbers 13 amino acids, ends counted. The V gene's germline CDR1 is SNHLY and CDR2 FYNNEI. CDR3 in amino acids: CASSALGLAGPHL.

This sequence joins TRBV6-5 and TRBJ1-3, with 11 bases matching TRBD1. V trimming: 4 bases; J trimming: 3 bases; junction bases outside the gene matches: 2. The CDR3 contains 15 residues. Germline assignment: CDR1 MNHEY and CDR2 SVGAGI. Here the CDR3 reads CASSSDRGLGNTIYF. CDR3 DNA: TGTGCCAGCAGTTCGGACAGGGGGCTTGGAAACACCATATATTTT.

The chain joins TRBV12-5 to TRBJ2-1; D is possibly TRBD1 (6 bases). This CDR3 region has 13 residues. Deletions cut 3 bases from V and 5 bases from J, with 8 bases between. Germline V gives CDR1 LGHNT, CDR2 FRNRAP. The CDR3 region is CASGFAGDNEQFF. CDR3 nucleotides: TGTGCTAGTGGTTTTGCAGGGGACAATGAGCAGTTCTTC.

The chain combines TRBV18 with TRBJ1-2; no firm D call. Germline values: CDR1 KGHSH, CDR2 LQKENI. V dropped 4 bases and J dropped 4 bases, with 10 bases sitting between them. The CDR3 runs to 13 residues. The DNA of the CDR3 is TGTGCCAGCTCACTGGAGACTCCCTATGGCTACACCTTC. This codes for CASSLETPYGYTF. Based on the CDR3 plus reference TRBV18 and TRBJ1-2, the full variable domain is NAGVMQNPRHLVRRRGQEARLRCSPMKGHSHVYWYRQLPEEGLKFMVYLQKENIIDESGMPKERFSAEFPKEGPSILRIQQVVRGDSAAYFCASSLETPYGYTFGSGTRLTVV.

This chain connects TRBV4-2 to TRBJ1-2, with unresolved D. Germline V gene sequence: CDR1 LGHNA, CDR2 YNFKEQ. This CDR3 region has 14 residues. V lost 1 base, J lost 7 bases, and 13 bases lay in between. The CDR3 protein is CASSQGEHEAGYTF. In DNA, the CDR3 is TGTGCCAGCAGCCAAGGGGAGCATGAGGCTGGCTACACCTTC.

The chain uses TRBV14 and TRBJ2-5; 10 bases map to TRBD2. Losses at the gene ends were 1 base for V and 1 base for J; bases not matched to a gene: 3. Germline CDR1 reads SGHDN; CDR2 reads FVKESK. This CDR3 region has 16 residues. CDR3 amino acids: CASSQARLAGQETQYF. CDR3 coding DNA: TGTGCCAGCAGCCAAGCCCGACTAGCGGGCCAAGAGACCCAGTACTTC.

The rearrangement uses TRBV11-3 and TRBJ2-1; D uncertain. Trimming took 3 bases from V and 4 from J, leaving 7 bases between them. The germline V gene encodes CDR1 SGHNT and CDR2 YENEEA. The CDR3 covers 13 residues. The CDR3 nucleotides are TGTGCCAGCAGCTTGAACCTATACAATGAGCAGTTCTTC. Its protein product is CASSLNLYNEQFF.

The chain recombines TRBV19 with TRBJ2-5; D possibly corresponds to TRBD1 (5 bases). CDR3 length: 16 amino acids. V lost 0 bases and J 5 bases, leaving 16 bases between the germline ends. Germline CDR1 and CDR2: LNHDA and SQIVND (reference sequence). Here the CDR3 reads CASSIDGTGFLETQYF. In DNA form, the CDR3 reads TGTGCCAGTAGTATAGATGGAACAGGTTTCCTGGAGACCCAGTACTTC.

This clone was observed once. This rearrangement joins TRBV5-4 to TRBJ2-3; TRBD2 agrees at 11 bases. The CDR3 extends over 14 amino acids. The V gene's germline CDR1 is SGHNT and CDR2 YYREEE (reference sequence). V trimming: 2 bases; J trimming: 9 bases; junction bases outside the gene matches: 5. The CDR3 protein is CASSLTSGGATQYF. CDR3 sequence (DNA): TGTGCCAGCAGCTTAACTAGCGGGGGTGCAACGCAGTATTTT.

The rearrangement uses TRBV4-1 and TRBJ1-4, with TRBD1 matching 9 bases. The CDR3 is 15 amino acids. Per germline, CDR1 MGHRA and CDR2 YSYEKL. V was pared by 2 bases and J by 7 bases, with 5 bases of the junction left unmatched. CDR3 sequence reads: CASSQRDREGEKLFF. The CDR3 DNA follows: TGCGCCAGCAGCCAAAGGGACAGGGAAGGTGAAAAACTGTTTTTT.